The source of this T cell receptor (beta chain) is a study of cytomegalovirus exposure and HLA in healthy donors. Whole-study findings and limits: Being productive about 90% or about 30% of the time was typical of most TCR beta V segments in an earlier analysis. Because they were indistinguishable, some V segments, including TRBV6-2 and TRBV6-3, were excluded. Analysis performed later found 16,951 TCR beta sequences associated with HLA alleles at 0.05 false discovery rate.

13 Jbeta primers and 60 Vbeta primers were used for the PCR. The repertoire was sequenced with immunoSEQ multiplex PCR; TCRdb's copy has only in-frame clones and lacks some. The table has more than 85,000 clones, about 80% seen once. Comments on this clone: Its antigen is still unknown.

This CDR3 comprises 15 residues. Germline CDR1 MNHNS, CDR2 SASEGT. V lost 5 bases, J lost 5 bases, and 16 bases lay in between. The source material was PBMCs. This sequence originates from a man in his forties in good health and CMV-seropositive. The V and J genes are TRBV6-1 and TRBJ1-5; TRBD1 might be the D (6 bases). The CDR3 DNA reads TGTGCCAGCAGTAAGGACAGAACCCCCTATCAGCCCCAGCATTTT. Translated, it gives CASSKDRTPYQPQHF.